Listed below are T cell receptor beta chains from one sample, sequenced in a study of CD8 T cells in Susac syndrome. TCRdb called the immunoSEQ multiplex PCR reads again in MiXCR, with one record for every CDR3 protein. Of 200,000 or so distinct CDR3 sequences detected, about 93% appear once; the ten largest clones hold about 0.12%. Sequencing input: CD8+ T cells from PBMCs. These receptors were taken from a human donor with multiple sclerosis. The CDR3 runs from the conserved cysteine through the conserved F or W. A D gene is named only where the DNA matches it firmly. Size tells how often a clone was seen (once, few, many) or the class of an expanded clone, and some rows leave it out.

V gene	D gene	clone size	J gene	CDR3 protein	CDR3 DNA
TRBV4-1	NA	NA	TRBJ1-2	CASSPRELDGYTF	TGCGCCAGCAGCCCCAGGGAGTTAGATGGCTACACCTTC
TRBV30	TRBD2	NA	TRBJ2-3	CAWRGLAGAADTQYF	TGTGCCTGGAGAGGGCTAGCGGGGGCCGCAGATACGCAGTATTTT
TRBV20-1	NA	NA	TRBJ2-1	CSARDAVGNYNEQFF	TGCAGTGCTAGAGATGCGGTGGGAAACTACAATGAGCAGTTCTTC
TRBV19	NA	NA	TRBJ2-5	CASSIHVRETQYF	TGTGCCAGTAGTATTCACGTTAGAGAGACCCAGTACTTC
TRBV29-1	TRBD1	NA	TRBJ1-1	CSVEPMRQGSLGTEAFF	TGCAGCGTTGAGCCCATGAGACAGGGCAGTTTGGGAACTGAAGCTTTCTTT
TRBV11-2	NA	once	TRBJ2-5	CASSSITTSGGGGETQYF	TGTGCCAGCAGCTCTATTACCACCTCGGGGGGCGGAGGGGAGACCCAGTACTTC
TRBV5-1	NA	NA	TRBJ2-3	CASSATARDTQYF	TGCGCCAGCAGCGCCACCGCAAGGGATACGCAGTATTTT
TRBV14	NA	NA	TRBJ1-5	CASSPTGHGYQPQHF	TGTGCCAGCAGCCCAACGGGACACGGCTATCAGCCCCAGCATTTT
TRBV12-3/TRBV12-4	NA	NA	TRBJ2-3	CASSLAEGWATDTQYF	TGTGCCAGCAGTTTAGCGGAGGGGTGGGCCACAGATACGCAGTATTTT
TRBV4-1	NA	once	TRBJ1-5	CASSQVFPLDQPQHF	TGCGCCAGCAGCCAAGTCTTCCCTTTAGATCAGCCCCAGCATTTT
TRBV12-3/TRBV12-4	NA	few	TRBJ1-5	CASSLGQPQHF	TGTGCCAGCAGTTTAGGTCAGCCCCAGCATTTT
TRBV19	NA	NA	TRBJ1-5	CASSIWGDRQPQHF	TGTGCCAGTAGTATTTGGGGAGATAGGCAGCCCCAGCATTTT
TRBV27	TRBD1	NA	TRBJ2-7	CASSPLQRQGSTYEQYF	TGTGCCAGCAGTCCACTACAAAGACAGGGTTCTACGTACGAGCAGTACTTC
TRBV19	TRBD2	NA	TRBJ2-2	CASSIRTSGGIGTGELFF	TGTGCCAGTAGTATCCGGACTAGCGGGGGGATCGGCACCGGGGAGCTGTTTTTT
TRBV19	NA	NA	TRBJ1-2	CASSEAGENYGYTF	TGTGCCAGTTCCGAAGCCGGGGAGAATTATGGCTACACCTTC
TRBV19	NA	NA	TRBJ1-1	CASSIGPTGFTEAFF	TGTGCCAGTAGTATAGGCCCGACAGGATTCACTGAAGCTTTCTTT
TRBV15	NA	NA	TRBJ1-5	CATSSADFSNQPQHF	TGTGCCACCAGCAGTGCAGACTTTAGCAATCAGCCCCAGCATTTT
TRBV3-1	TRBD1	few	TRBJ2-7	CASSQGGQGRFYEQYF	TGTGCCAGCAGCCAGGGCGGACAGGGAAGGTTCTACGAGCAGTACTTC
TRBV2	NA	NA	TRBJ2-1	CASMGDGNEQFF	TGTGCCAGCATGGGGGACGGGAATGAGCAGTTCTTC
TRBV19	TRBD1	NA	TRBJ2-1	CASSMGQGYNEQFF	TGTGCCAGTAGTATGGGACAGGGCTACAATGAGCAGTTCTTC
TRBV5-8	NA	few	TRBJ1-1	CASSLDNTEAFF	TGTGCCAGCAGTCTGGATAACACTGAAGCTTTCTTT
TRBV30	TRBD1	NA	TRBJ1-5	CAWSGQGGQPQHF	TGTGCCTGGAGCGGACAGGGTGGTCAGCCCCAGCATTTT
TRBV6-1	NA	NA	TRBJ1-1	CASSEAGEGTEAFF	TGTGCCAGCAGTGAAGCAGGGGAGGGCACTGAAGCTTTCTTT
TRBV5-6	TRBD1	NA	TRBJ1-2	CASSLSRGVYGYTF	TGTGCCAGCAGCTTGTCCAGGGGGGTCTATGGCTACACCTTC
TRBV4-2	TRBD2	NA	TRBJ2-7	CASSQGRGGGYEQYF	TGTGCCAGCAGCCAAGGACGGGGCGGGGGATACGAGCAGTACTTC
TRBV5-1	NA	NA	TRBJ2-1	CASSLDGYNEQFF	TGCGCCAGCAGCTTGGACGGCTACAATGAGCAGTTCTTC
TRBV2	TRBD2	NA	TRBJ2-1	CASSETLGGSYNEQFF	TGTGCCAGCAGTGAAACCCTGGGCGGGAGCTACAATGAGCAGTTCTTC
TRBV9	NA	NA	TRBJ1-2	CASSVGQGNGYTF	TGTGCCAGCAGCGTAGGGCAGGGGAATGGCTACACCTTC
TRBV13	NA	NA	TRBJ2-7	CASSSGMGEYEQYF	TGTGCCAGCAGCTCCGGGATGGGTGAATACGAGCAGTACTTC
TRBV29-1	TRBD2	NA	TRBJ2-3	CSVEELSSGMVVSQYF	TGCAGCGTTGAAGAACTTTCTAGCGGGATGGTAGTGTCGCAGTATTTT
TRBV11-2	TRBD2	NA	TRBJ2-1	CASSLGFGSGGSNEQFF	TGTGCCAGCAGTCTAGGGTTTGGAAGCGGGGGGTCCAATGAGCAGTTCTTC
TRBV19	TRBD2	NA	TRBJ2-5	CASSIERGRQTQYF	TGTGCCAGTAGTATTGAGCGGGGGCGGCAGACCCAGTACTTC
TRBV27	NA	NA	TRBJ1-6	CASSFGGVWNSPLHF	TGTGCCAGCAGTTTTGGCGGGGTATGGAATTCACCCCTCCACTTT
TRBV5-6	NA	once	TRBJ1-2	CASSLQPEASYGYTF	TGTGCCAGCAGCTTGCAGCCGGAGGCTTCCTATGGCTACACCTTC
TRBV29-1	NA	NA	TRBJ1-2	CSVEAAVNYGYTF	TGCAGCGTTGAGGCGGCAGTTAACTATGGCTACACCTTC
TRBV7-6	NA	NA	TRBJ1-1	CASSLPEAFF	TGTGCCAGCAGCTTACCTGAAGCTTTCTTT
TRBV20-1	TRBD2	NA	TRBJ2-7	CSASGGGDFPYEQYF	TGCAGTGCTAGCGGGGGGGGCGATTTTCCTTACGAGCAGTACTTC
TRBV19	TRBD1	NA	TRBJ2-3	CASSPGTETTDTQYF	TGTGCCAGTAGCCCCGGGACAGAGACCACAGATACGCAGTATTTT
TRBV5-6	NA	NA	TRBJ1-4	CASSRLWTDRNEKLFF	TGTGCCAGCAGCCGTCTTTGGACAGACCGTAATGAAAAACTGTTTTTT
TRBV6-1	TRBD1	NA	TRBJ1-2	CASRDRAYYGYTF	TGTGCCAGCAGAGACAGGGCATACTATGGCTACACCTTC
TRBV9	NA	NA	TRBJ2-1	CASSPQGPEQFF	TGTGCCAGCAGCCCTCAGGGTCCTGAGCAGTTCTTC
TRBV20-1	TRBD1	NA	TRBJ2-3	CSALGPGQESTDTQYF	TGCAGTGCTCTAGGACCGGGACAGGAAAGCACAGATACGCAGTATTTT
TRBV5-5	NA	NA	TRBJ2-7	CASSLGGFEQYF	TGTGCCAGCAGCTTGGGAGGGTTCGAGCAGTACTTC
TRBV2	NA	NA	TRBJ1-1	CASSDVGPGTEAFF	TGTGCCAGCAGTGACGTGGGTCCCGGCACTGAAGCTTTCTTT
TRBV20-1	NA	NA	TRBJ2-7	CSARANGASGDYEQYF	TGCAGTGCTAGAGCCAACGGGGCGTCGGGGGACTACGAGCAGTACTTC
TRBV6-2/TRBV6-3	NA	once	TRBJ2-3	CASSYNFGVRTDTQYF	TGTGCCAGCAGTTACAACTTCGGGGTGCGCACAGATACGCAGTATTTT
TRBV7-9	NA	NA	TRBJ2-7	CASSTWGNYEQYF	TGTGCCAGCAGCACTTGGGGAAACTACGAGCAGTACTTC
TRBV7-9	TRBD1	NA	TRBJ2-5	CASSFPGQGEETQYF	TGTGCCAGCAGCTTTCCGGGACAGGGAGAAGAGACCCAGTACTTC
TRBV11-2	NA	NA	TRBJ1-5	CASSLAPIQPQHF	TGTGCCAGCAGCTTAGCCCCTATCCAGCCCCAGCATTTT
TRBV13	NA	NA	TRBJ1-1	CASSGMGAGTYTEAFF	TGTGCCAGCAGCGGGATGGGGGCCGGAACCTACACTGAAGCTTTCTTT
TRBV6-5	NA	NA	TRBJ2-1	CASSYSLARGSGNEQFF	TGTGCCAGCAGTTACTCATTGGCCAGGGGCTCCGGCAATGAGCAGTTCTTC
TRBV4-3	NA	NA	TRBJ2-3	CASSQEGGWLRADTQYF	TGCGCCAGCAGCCAAGAGGGGGGATGGCTGAGGGCCGATACGCAGTATTTT
TRBV7-9	NA	NA	TRBJ1-1	CASSSLLLGGGVAFF	TGTGCCAGCAGCTCCCTCTTGCTAGGGGGGGGCGTGGCTTTCTTT
TRBV2	NA	NA	TRBJ2-7	CASSVAGATYEQYF	TGTGCCAGCAGTGTGGCAGGGGCGACCTACGAGCAGTACTTC
TRBV27	NA	NA	TRBJ2-3	CASSLISGLTDTQYF	TGTGCCAGCAGTTTAATTAGCGGACTCACAGATACGCAGTATTTT
TRBV24-1	TRBD1	NA	TRBJ2-5	CATSEGQGDGETQYF	TGTGCCACCAGTGAGGGACAGGGGGACGGGGAGACCCAGTACTTC
TRBV2	TRBD2	NA	TRBJ2-3	CASSEVGGFSTDTQYF	TGTGCCAGCAGTGAGGTGGGAGGGTTTAGCACAGATACGCAGTATTTT
TRBV4-1	NA	NA	TRBJ1-1	CASSQGRDPGYTEAFF	TGCGCCAGCAGCCAAGGACGGGACCCCGGGTACACTGAAGCTTTCTTT
TRBV7-8	NA	NA	TRBJ2-3	CASSFYRGGTDTQYF	TGTGCCAGCAGCTTCTACAGGGGGGGGACAGATACGCAGTATTTT